A single T cell receptor beta chain is shown here with its context. Its antigen is currently not known. No clone much larger than this one lies a single base away; base qualities are absent. This record comes from a study of CD4 T cells in relation to SARS-CoV-2 and coronaviruses listed by TCRdb under 2021. Context from the whole study: HLA restriction was mapped for shared crossreactive spike epitopes using patient-derived lymphoblastoid cell lines. The study assessed, at the TCR clonotype level, memory CD4+ T cell crossreactivity between SARS-CoV-2 and common cold coronavirus spike proteins. The Adaptive Biotechnologies TCR-sequencing kit was used to sequence samples from a few pre-COVID donors and the naive versus memory experiments, whereas other data were Illumina-based. A different TCR-beta assay, based on Illumina, was used to sequence expansion assays from other donors in the study.

Deep-resolution immunoSEQ TCR-beta sequencing was performed on DNA from uncultured naive and memory CD4+ T cells. Concerning the study's data processing: During preprocessing, nonproductive sequences were discarded, as were any CDR3s that did not begin with C, did not end with F or W, or were shorter than 7 amino acids. Cultured and uncultured naive and memory CD4+ repertoires were searched for CDR3s previously identified as spike- and CEF-reactive. Pairwise Levenshtein distance, computed with the stringdist R package after three terminal residues were trimmed from each end, was used as the measure of CDR3 homology. TCRdb took this table from immuneACCESS and kept in-frame rearrangements with V and J called. Such tables lack part of the clones; where checked against another copy, unresolved V genes explain under half of the gap, and the rest is unexplained. That table is the source of V, J and clone size, and D and trimming were worked out from the DNA. This sample lists around 70,000 clones; around 86% were detected once. The ten biggest clones cover over 1.5% of the sample.

Points the paper makes about the study in general: Sequencing naive versus memory cells indicated that the assay picks up memory recall responses, not primary responses primed during culture. Compared with monoreactive clones, crossreactive clones had significantly weaker SARS-CoV-2-driven expansion, a result consistent with antigenic imprinting. No donor contributed both pre-pandemic and post-infection samples, which limited tracing the source of pre-existing responses. Since the crossreactivity analysis centred on spike protein, crossreactivity against other viral proteins was not assessed. The study was limited by small numbers of patients and tested TCRs. Approximately 60% of donors had memory CD4+ clonotypes that crossrecognized SARS-CoV-2 and at least one common cold coronavirus spike.

CD4+ T cells from unexposed donors were collected before the COVID-19 pandemic (2011-2018). Naive and memory CD4+ T cells were separated from cryopreserved PBMCs through CD4 enrichment, which was followed by EasySep naive CD4+ T cell enrichment. Leukapheresis product for the unexposed donors was purchased commercially. Ficoll-Paque PLUS gradient centrifugation was used to isolate PBMCs from leukapheresis product or whole blood. The PBMCs went either fresh into the expansion assay or into cryopreservation at -140 degrees C. The QIAamp Micro DNA Kit was used to extract genomic DNA from the CD4+ T cells. From the cysteine through the phenylalanine, the CDR3 covers 16 amino acids. The CDR3 DNA has 48 bases and is translated from base 1. Germline trimming amounts to 0 bases on V and 4 bases on J, with 3 as the count of junction bases outside the gene matches. CDR1 KGHSH and CDR2 LQKENI were looked up in the germline V gene.

Specimen: memory CD4+ T cells from PBMCs. Interpreted using the paper, the cell subset or site label stands for: memory (non-naive) CD4+ T cells. The TCR was taken from a human donor in good health. The chain employs TRBV18 and TRBJ2-1; 10 bases in between match TRBD1. This receptor carries the CDR3 CASSPPGQGPYNEQFF. The nucleotide sequence is TGTGCCAGCTCACCACCGGGACAGGGGCCTTACAATGAGCAGTTCTTC.